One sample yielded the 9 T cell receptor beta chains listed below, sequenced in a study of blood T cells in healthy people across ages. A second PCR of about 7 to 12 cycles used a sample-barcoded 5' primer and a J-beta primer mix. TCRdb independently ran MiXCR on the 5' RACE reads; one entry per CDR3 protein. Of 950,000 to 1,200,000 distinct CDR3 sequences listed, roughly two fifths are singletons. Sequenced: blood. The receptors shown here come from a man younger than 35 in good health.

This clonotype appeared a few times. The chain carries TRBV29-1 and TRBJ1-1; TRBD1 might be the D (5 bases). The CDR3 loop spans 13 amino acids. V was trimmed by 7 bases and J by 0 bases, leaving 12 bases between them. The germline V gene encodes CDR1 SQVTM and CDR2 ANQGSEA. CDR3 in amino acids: CSDGRDVNTEAFF. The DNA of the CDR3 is TGCAGCGATGGCAGGGATGTGAACACTGAAGCTTTCTTT.

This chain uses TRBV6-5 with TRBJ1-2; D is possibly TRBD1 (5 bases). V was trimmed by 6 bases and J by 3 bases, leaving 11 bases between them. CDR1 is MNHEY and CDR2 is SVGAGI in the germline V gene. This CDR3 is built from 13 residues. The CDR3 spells CASRFRDHYGYTF. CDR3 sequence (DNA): TGTGCCAGCAGATTCAGGGATCACTATGGCTACACCTTC.

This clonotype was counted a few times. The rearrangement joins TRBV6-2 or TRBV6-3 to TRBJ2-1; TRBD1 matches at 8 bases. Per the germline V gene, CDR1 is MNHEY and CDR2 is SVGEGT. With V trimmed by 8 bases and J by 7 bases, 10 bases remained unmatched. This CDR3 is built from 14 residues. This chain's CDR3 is CASQQDRAVNEQFF. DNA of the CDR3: TGTGCCAGCCAGCAGGACAGGGCTGTGAATGAGCAGTTCTTC.

The CDR3: CASSLAGVPSRTDTQYF. CDR3 bases: TGCGCCAGCAGCTTGGCAGGGGTCCCAAGCCGCACAGATACGCAGTATTTT. The chain has TRBV5-1 and TRBJ2-3; D perhaps matches TRBD1 (6 bases). Germline loops: CDR1 SGHRS, CDR2 YFSETQ. Trimming cost V 0 bases and J 1 base, with 15 bases left between them. There are 17 residues in the CDR3.

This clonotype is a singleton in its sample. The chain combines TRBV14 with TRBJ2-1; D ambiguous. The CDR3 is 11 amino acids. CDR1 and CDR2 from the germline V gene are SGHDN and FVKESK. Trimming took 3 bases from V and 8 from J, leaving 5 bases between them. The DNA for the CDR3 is TGTGCCAGCAGCCACGCCTATGAGCAGTTCTTC. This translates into CASSHAYEQFF.

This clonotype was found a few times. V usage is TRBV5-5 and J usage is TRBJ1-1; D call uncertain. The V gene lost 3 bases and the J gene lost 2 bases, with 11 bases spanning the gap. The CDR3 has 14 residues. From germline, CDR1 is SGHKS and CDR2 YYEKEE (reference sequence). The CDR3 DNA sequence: TGTGCCAGCAGCTCCAAGGCGGACAACACTGAAGCTTTCTTT. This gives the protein CASSSKADNTEAFF. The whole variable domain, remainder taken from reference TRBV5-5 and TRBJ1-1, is DAGVTQSPTHLIKTRGQQVTLRCSPISGHKSVSWYQQVLGQGPQFIFQYYEKEERGRGNFPDRFSARQFPNYSSELNVNALLLGDSALYLCASSSKADNTEAFFGQGTRLTVV.

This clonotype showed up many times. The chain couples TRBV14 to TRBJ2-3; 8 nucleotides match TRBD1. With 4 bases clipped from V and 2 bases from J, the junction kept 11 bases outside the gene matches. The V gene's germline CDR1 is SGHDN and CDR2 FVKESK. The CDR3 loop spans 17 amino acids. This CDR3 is CASSPFIGQGFTDTQYF. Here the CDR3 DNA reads TGTGCCAGCAGCCCGTTTATAGGACAGGGTTTCACAGATACGCAGTATTTT.

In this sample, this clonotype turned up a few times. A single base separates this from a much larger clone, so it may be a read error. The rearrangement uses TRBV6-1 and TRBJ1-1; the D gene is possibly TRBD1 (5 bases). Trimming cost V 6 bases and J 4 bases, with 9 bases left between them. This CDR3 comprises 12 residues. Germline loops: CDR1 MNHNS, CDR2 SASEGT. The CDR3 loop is CASRPGSTEAFF. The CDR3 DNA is TGTGCCAGCAGGCCAGGGAGCACTGAAGCTTTCTTT.

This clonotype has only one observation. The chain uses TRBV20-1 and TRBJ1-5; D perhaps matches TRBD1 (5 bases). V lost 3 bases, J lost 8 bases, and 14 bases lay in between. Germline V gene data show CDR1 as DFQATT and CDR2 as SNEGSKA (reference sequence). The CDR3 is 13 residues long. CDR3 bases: TGCAGTGCTAGGGACGTTATGGGGGAGCCCCAGCATTTT. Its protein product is CSARDVMGEPQHF.